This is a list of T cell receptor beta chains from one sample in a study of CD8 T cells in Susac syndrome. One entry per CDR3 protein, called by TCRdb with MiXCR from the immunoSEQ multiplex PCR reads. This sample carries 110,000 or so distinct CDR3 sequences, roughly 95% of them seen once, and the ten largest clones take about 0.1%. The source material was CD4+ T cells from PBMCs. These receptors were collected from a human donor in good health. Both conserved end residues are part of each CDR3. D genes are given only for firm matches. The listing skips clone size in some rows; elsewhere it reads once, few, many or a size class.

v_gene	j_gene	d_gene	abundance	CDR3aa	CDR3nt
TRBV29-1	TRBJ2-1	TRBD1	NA	CSVNTGGGDEQFF	TGCAGCGTGAACACAGGGGGCGGAGATGAGCAGTTCTTC
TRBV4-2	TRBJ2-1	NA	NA	CASSDRDKNEQFF	TGTGCCAGCAGCGACCGGGACAAGAATGAGCAGTTCTTC
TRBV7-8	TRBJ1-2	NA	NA	CASSDDSSRNRAGGYTF	TGTGCCAGCAGCGATGACAGCAGTCGTAACAGGGCGGGAGGCTACACCTTC
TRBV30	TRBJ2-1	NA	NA	CAPKCPGAVDEQFF	TGTGCCCCAAAGTGCCCGGGGGCCGTCGATGAGCAGTTCTTC
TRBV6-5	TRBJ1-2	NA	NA	CASSYEVSPIYGYTF	TGTGCCAGCAGCTACGAGGTTTCACCCATCTATGGCTACACCTTC
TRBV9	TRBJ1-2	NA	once	CASSVGQNYGYTF	TGTGCCAGCAGCGTAGGACAGAACTATGGCTACACCTTC
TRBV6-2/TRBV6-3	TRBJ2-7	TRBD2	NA	CASSLLAGGRREQYF	TGTGCCAGCAGCCTTCTAGCGGGAGGACGTCGAGAGCAGTACTTC
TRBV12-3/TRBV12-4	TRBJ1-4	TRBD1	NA	CASSFGTGDEKLFF	TGTGCCAGCAGTTTTGGGACAGGGGACGAAAAACTGTTTTTT
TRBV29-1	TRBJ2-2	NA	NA	CSVGWGSSYAGELFF	TGCAGCGTTGGGTGGGGGTCTTCCTACGCCGGGGAGCTGTTTTTT
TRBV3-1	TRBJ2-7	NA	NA	CASRRLGDTSYEQYF	TGTGCCAGCAGGCGCCTCGGGGACACCTCCTACGAGCAGTACTTC
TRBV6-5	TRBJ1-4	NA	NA	CASKRDKKLFF	TGTGCCAGCAAACGGGATAAAAAACTGTTTTTT
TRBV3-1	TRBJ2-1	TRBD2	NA	CASSPGLAGGNEQFF	TGTGCCAGCAGCCCGGGACTAGCGGGCGGGAATGAGCAGTTCTTC
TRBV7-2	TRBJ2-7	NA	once	CASSLAQRTSEQYF	TGTGCCAGCAGCTTAGCCCAGAGAACGTCCGAGCAGTACTTC
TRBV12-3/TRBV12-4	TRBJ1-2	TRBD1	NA	CASSGTGAYGYTF	TGTGCCAGCAGTGGGACAGGGGCCTATGGCTACACCTTC
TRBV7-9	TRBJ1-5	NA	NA	CASSLAQSNQPQHF	TGTGCCAGCAGCTTAGCCCAGAGCAATCAGCCCCAGCATTTT
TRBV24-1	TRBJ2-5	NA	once	CATSDPVLETQYF	TGTGCCACCAGTGACCCCGTCCTCGAGACCCAGTACTTC
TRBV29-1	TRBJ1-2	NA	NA	CSVVDSGRGFF	TGCAGCGTTGTGGACAGCGGCAGAGGTTTCTTC
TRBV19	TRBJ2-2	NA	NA	CASTENPGELFF	TGTGCCAGTACCGAAAATCCCGGGGAGCTGTTTTTT
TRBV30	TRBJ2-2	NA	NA	CAWSVGWAGELFF	TGTGCCTGGAGTGTTGGCTGGGCCGGGGAGCTGTTTTTT
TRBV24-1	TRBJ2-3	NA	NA	CATSDSRTDTQYF	TGTGCCACCAGTGATTCCCGCACAGATACGCAGTATTTT
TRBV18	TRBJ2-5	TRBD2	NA	CASSRLAGLQETQYF	TGTGCCAGCTCAAGGCTAGCGGGGCTTCAAGAGACCCAGTACTTC
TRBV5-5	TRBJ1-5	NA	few	CASSLAGDQPQHF	TGTGCCAGCAGCTTGGCCGGGGATCAGCCCCAGCATTTT
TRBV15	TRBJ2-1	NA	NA	CATSRDLLGTEQFF	TGTGCCACCAGCAGAGATCTCTTGGGCACTGAGCAGTTCTTC
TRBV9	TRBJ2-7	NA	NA	CASSVDFNGEYEQYF	TGTGCCAGCAGCGTAGATTTCAACGGGGAGTACGAGCAGTACTTC
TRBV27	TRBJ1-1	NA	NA	CASSPQVGGTEAFF	TGTGCCAGCAGTCCACAGGTTGGGGGCACTGAAGCTTTCTTT
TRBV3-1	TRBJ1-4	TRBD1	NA	CASSRGTGTNEKLFF	TGTGCCAGCAGCCGAGGGACAGGGACTAATGAAAAACTGTTTTTT
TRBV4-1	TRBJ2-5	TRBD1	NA	CASSQGGTEETQYF	TGCGCCAGCAGCCAAGGTGGGACAGAAGAGACCCAGTACTTC
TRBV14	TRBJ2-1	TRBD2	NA	CASSPHWTSGRSYNEQFF	TGTGCCAGCAGCCCCCACTGGACTAGCGGGAGAAGCTACAATGAGCAGTTCTTC
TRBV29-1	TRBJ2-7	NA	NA	CSVEAGAGGEQYF	TGCAGCGTTGAGGCGGGGGCAGGTGGCGAGCAGTACTTC
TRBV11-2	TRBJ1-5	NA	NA	CASSLDLERAQHF	TGTGCCAGCAGCTTAGATCTGGAGAGGGCCCAGCATTTT
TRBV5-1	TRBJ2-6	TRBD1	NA	CASSLAVGQATVIGANVLTF	TGCGCCAGCAGCTTGGCCGTCGGACAGGCGACAGTCATAGGGGCCAACGTCCTGACTTTC
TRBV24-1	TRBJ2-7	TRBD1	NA	CATSGSGTGGYEQYF	TGTGCCACCAGTGGATCCGGGACAGGGGGCTACGAGCAGTACTTC
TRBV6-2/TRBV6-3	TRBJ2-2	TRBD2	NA	CAILTGGNTGELFF	TGTGCCATCCTGACGGGGGGGAACACCGGGGAGCTGTTTTTT
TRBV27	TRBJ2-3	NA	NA	CAPALPAPGSTDTQYF	TGTGCCCCAGCGCTTCCCGCCCCCGGTAGCACAGATACGCAGTATTTT
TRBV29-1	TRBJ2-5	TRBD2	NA	CSVQLAGKLETQYF	TGCAGCGTTCAACTAGCGGGGAAGCTGGAGACCCAGTACTTC
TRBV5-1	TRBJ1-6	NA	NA	CASSSLGPQNSPLHF	TGCGCCAGCAGCTCACTGGGTCCGCAGAATTCACCCCTCCACTTT
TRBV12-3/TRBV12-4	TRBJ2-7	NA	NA	CASRPRRGGYEQYF	TGTGCCAGTCGGCCAAGGAGGGGTGGCTACGAGCAGTACTTC
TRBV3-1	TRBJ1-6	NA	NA	CASSQDWANSPLHF	TGTGCCAGCAGCCAAGACTGGGCGAATTCACCCCTCCACTTT
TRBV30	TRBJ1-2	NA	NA	CAWRRATLGYTF	TGTGCCTGGAGGAGGGCGACATTGGGCTACACCTTC
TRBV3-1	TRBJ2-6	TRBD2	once	CASSQGGLAGVGGANVLTF	TGTGCCAGCAGCCAAGGAGGGCTAGCGGGAGTGGGAGGGGCCAACGTCCTGACTTTC